These T cell receptor beta chains were read from a single sample in a study of T cell repertoires in cytomegalovirus infection. TCRdb re-analysed the reads in MiXCR, keeping a single row per CDR3 protein. The data contain 160,000 or so distinct CDR3 sequences, about 20% of them singletons. No antigens are known for them. The sample consisted of CD8+ T cells from cultured PBMCs, taken from culture after CMV antigen stimulation. Every receptor here comes from a human donor in good health (CMV status not recorded). Some clones in this sample may be carry-over from other donors' samples. CDR3s include the opening cysteine and the closing phenylalanine or tryptophan. A D gene is named only where the DNA matches it firmly. Not all rows give a size; the values are once, few, many and, for expanded clones, a class.

CDR3 | DNA | V | size | D | J
CASSPGQGEGAFF | TGTGCCAGCAGTCCCGGACAGGGGGAAGGAGCTTTCTTT | TRBV6-5 | few | TRBD1 | TRBJ1-1
CASIAGEEAGVSSYNEQFF | TGTGCCAGCATTGCAGGGGAGGAAGCGGGGGTAAGCTCCTACAATGAGCAGTTCTTC | TRBV27 | . | TRBD2 | TRBJ2-1
CASSPDYLGYEQYF | TGTGCCAGCAGCCCGGACTACCTAGGCTACGAGCAGTACTTC | TRBV4-2 | few | . | TRBJ2-7
CASSFGGLYTEAFF | TGTGCCAGCAGCTTTGGGGGCTTATACACTGAAGCTTTCTTT | TRBV7-2 | few | . | TRBJ1-1
CASSLPPEAFF | TGTGCCAGCAGCCTCCCTCCTGAAGCTTTCTTT | TRBV7-4 | . | . | TRBJ1-1
CASSYSLAGSSYNEQFF | TGTGCCAGCAGTTACAGTCTAGCGGGCAGCTCCTACAATGAGCAGTTCTTC | TRBV6-5 | few | TRBD2 | TRBJ2-1
CASSVSLEQYF | TGTGCCAGCAGCGTTAGCCTCGAGCAGTACTTC | TRBV7-2 | few | . | TRBJ2-7
CASSYFGGGDTQYF | TGTGCCAGCAGTTACTTTGGGGGAGGAGATACGCAGTATTTT | TRBV6-5 | few | . | TRBJ2-3
CASTAGGLADTQYF | TGTGCCAGCACCGCGGGGGGGCTGGCAGATACGCAGTATTTT | TRBV7-2 | . | TRBD2 | TRBJ2-3
CASSPLYSNQPQHF | TGTGCCAGCAGCCCCTTGTATAGCAATCAGCCCCAGCATTTT | TRBV28 | many | . | TRBJ1-5
CASSFTKNTEAFF | TGTGCCAGCAGCTTTACAAAGAACACTGAAGCTTTCTTT | TRBV7-2 | . | . | TRBJ1-1
CASSKRGYPEAFF | TGTGCCAGCAGTAAAAGGGGGTACCCTGAAGCTTTCTTT | TRBV6-5 | . | . | TRBJ1-1
CASSVYGTSGAYEQYF | TGTGCCAGCAGCGTGTACGGGACTAGCGGGGCCTACGAGCAGTACTTC | TRBV9 | . | TRBD2 | TRBJ2-7
CASSLDSTYLLANYGYTF | TGTGCCAGCAGCTTAGACAGCACCTATTTACTAGCTAACTATGGCTACACCTTC | TRBV11-2 | few | . | TRBJ1-2
CASSTGQGVQPQHF | TGTGCCAGCAGCACCGGACAGGGGGTACAGCCCCAGCATTTT | TRBV7-2 | . | TRBD1 | TRBJ1-5
CASSLPRGMNTEAFF | TGTGCCAGCAGCTTACCCAGAGGTATGAACACTGAAGCTTTCTTT | TRBV7-2 | few | . | TRBJ1-1
CASSSRRDRKSSGNTIYF | TGTGCCAGCAGCTCCCGCCGGGACCGCAAAAGCTCTGGAAACACCATATATTTT | TRBV13 | . | . | TRBJ1-3
CASRLLWENHIQYF | TGTGCCAGCAGATTATTATGGGAAAACCACATTCAGTACTTC | TRBV7-8 | few | . | TRBJ2-4
CASSQDHASGWVNEQFF | TGCGCCAGCAGCCAAGATCACGCTAGCGGGTGGGTAAATGAGCAGTTCTTC | TRBV4-3 | few | TRBD2 | TRBJ2-1
CASSPRRQGLPMNTEAFF | TGTGCCAGCAGCCCCCGAAGACAGGGGTTACCCATGAACACTGAAGCTTTCTTT | TRBV7-9 | few | TRBD1 | TRBJ1-1
CAIGQANQPQHF | TGTGCCATAGGACAGGCAAATCAGCCCCAGCATTTT | TRBV27 | few | TRBD1 | TRBJ1-5
CASHGGGHQPQHF | TGTGCCAGCCATGGTGGAGGCCATCAGCCCCAGCATTTT | TRBV25-1 | . | . | TRBJ1-5
CASSLQDRASPLHF | TGTGCCAGCAGTTTACAGGACAGGGCTTCACCCCTCCACTTT | TRBV12-3/TRBV12-4 | . | TRBD1 | TRBJ1-6
CASSPDGNGGGNEQFF | TGCGCCAGCAGCCCCGATGGGAACGGGGGGGGTAATGAGCAGTTCTTC | TRBV4-3 | few | TRBD2 | TRBJ2-1
CASSLPGTGNPVAYEQYF | TGTGCCAGCAGCTTGCCTGGGACAGGGAATCCTGTTGCCTACGAGCAGTACTTC | TRBV7-8 | few | TRBD1 | TRBJ2-7
CASSPDRGLNTEAFF | TGTGCCAGCAGCCCCGACAGGGGTCTGAACACTGAAGCTTTCTTT | TRBV7-9 | once | TRBD1 | TRBJ1-1
CASSYSMLAGPGELFF | TGTGCCAGCAGTTACTCGATGTTAGCGGGGCCGGGGGAGCTGTTTTTT | TRBV6-2/TRBV6-3 | few | TRBD2 | TRBJ2-2
CASSQDSGVQETQYF | TGCGCCAGCAGCCAAGATTCGGGGGTCCAAGAGACCCAGTACTTC | TRBV4-1 | few | . | TRBJ2-5
CASSTLTTAFYEQYF | TGTGCCAGTAGTACCTTGACAACCGCTTTCTACGAGCAGTACTTC | TRBV19 | . | . | TRBJ2-7
CASSFLTGINSQYF | TGTGCCAGCAGCTTTTTAACAGGGATAAACAGTCAGTACTTC | TRBV7-2 | . | . | TRBJ2-4
CASSLGDRGYGYTF | TGTGCCAGCAGCTTAGGGGACAGAGGCTATGGCTACACCTTC | TRBV7-2 | few | TRBD1 | TRBJ1-2
CASSPEAGGVYNEQFF | TGTGCCAGCAGCCCTGAAGCGGGGGGGGTTTACAATGAGCAGTTCTTC | TRBV7-8 | . | TRBD2 | TRBJ2-1
CASSLSDPNYGYTF | TGTGCCAGCAGCTTATCAGATCCTAACTATGGCTACACCTTC | TRBV7-2 | . | . | TRBJ1-2